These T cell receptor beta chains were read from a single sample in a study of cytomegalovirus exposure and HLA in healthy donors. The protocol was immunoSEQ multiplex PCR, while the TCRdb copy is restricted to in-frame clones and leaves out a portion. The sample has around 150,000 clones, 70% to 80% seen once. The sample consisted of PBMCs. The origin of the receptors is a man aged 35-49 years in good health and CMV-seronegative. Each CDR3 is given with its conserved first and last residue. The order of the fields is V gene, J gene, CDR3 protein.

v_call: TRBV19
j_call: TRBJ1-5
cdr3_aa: CASSRNSGGNTNQPQHF

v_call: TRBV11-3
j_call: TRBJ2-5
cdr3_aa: CASSPKDRETQYF

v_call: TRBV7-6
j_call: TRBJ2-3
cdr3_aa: CASSLGAGGGPDTQYF

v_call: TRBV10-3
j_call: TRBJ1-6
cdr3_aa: CAISDLEYNSPLHF

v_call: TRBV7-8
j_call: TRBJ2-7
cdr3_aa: CASSYSRTVQTGEQYF

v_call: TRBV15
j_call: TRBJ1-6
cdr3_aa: CATKKTGDSPLHF

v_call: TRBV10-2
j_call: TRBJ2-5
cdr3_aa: CASRGGYQETQYF

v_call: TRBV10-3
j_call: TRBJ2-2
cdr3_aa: CAISETGGYGELFF

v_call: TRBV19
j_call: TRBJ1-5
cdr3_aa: CASSNSGGNQPQHF

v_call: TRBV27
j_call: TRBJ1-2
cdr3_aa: CASSLSTPDGTTNYGYTF

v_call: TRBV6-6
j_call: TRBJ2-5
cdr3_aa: CASSYGWRGTQETQYF

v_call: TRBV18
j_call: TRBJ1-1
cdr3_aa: CASSPPEGGRAFF

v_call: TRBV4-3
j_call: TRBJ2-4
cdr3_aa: CASSPLRAGLENIQYF

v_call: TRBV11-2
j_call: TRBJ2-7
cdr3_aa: CASSLGQGIYEQYF

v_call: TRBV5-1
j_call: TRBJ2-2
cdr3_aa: CASSPLAGGRTGELFF

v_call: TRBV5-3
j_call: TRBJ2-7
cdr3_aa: CARSLPDGGGTPKYEQYF

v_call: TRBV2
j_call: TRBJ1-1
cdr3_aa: CASSDRREAFF

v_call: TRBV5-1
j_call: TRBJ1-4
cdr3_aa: CASSSGGLEKLFF

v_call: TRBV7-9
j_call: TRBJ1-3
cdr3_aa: CSSSWYSSSGNTIYF

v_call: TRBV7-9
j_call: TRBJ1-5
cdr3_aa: CASSPESNQPQHF

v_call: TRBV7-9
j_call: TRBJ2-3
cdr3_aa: CASSLDRRTDTQYF

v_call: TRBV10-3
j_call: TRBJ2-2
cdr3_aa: CAITAGRDGELFF

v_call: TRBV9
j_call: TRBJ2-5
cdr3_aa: CASSVGEGGYQETQYF

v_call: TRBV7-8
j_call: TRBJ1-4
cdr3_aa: CASSLLRVRGEKLFF

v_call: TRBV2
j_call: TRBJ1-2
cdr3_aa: CASISGSNYGYTF

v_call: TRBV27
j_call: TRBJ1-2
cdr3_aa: CASSLDRGRGYGYTF

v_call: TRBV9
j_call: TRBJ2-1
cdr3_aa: CASSVAASVAGGPNEQFF

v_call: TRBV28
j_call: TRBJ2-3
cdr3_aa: CASSPRGSGTDTQYF

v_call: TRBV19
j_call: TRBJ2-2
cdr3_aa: CASSIATGELFF

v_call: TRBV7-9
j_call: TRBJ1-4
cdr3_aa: CASSLRIGQGNEKLFF

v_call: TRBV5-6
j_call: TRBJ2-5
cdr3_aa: CASSFPGTEETQYF

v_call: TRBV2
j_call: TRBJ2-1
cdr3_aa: CASSGELSYNEQFF

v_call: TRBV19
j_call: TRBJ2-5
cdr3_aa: CASSVSPETQYF

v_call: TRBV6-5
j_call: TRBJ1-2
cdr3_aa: CASRPLQANYGYTF

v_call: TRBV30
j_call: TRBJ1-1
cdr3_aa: CAWTIRGTEAFF

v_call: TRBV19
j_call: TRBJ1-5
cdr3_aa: CASSEGTGKGNQPQHF

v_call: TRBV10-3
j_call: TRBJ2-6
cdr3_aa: CAISDWVSGANVLTF

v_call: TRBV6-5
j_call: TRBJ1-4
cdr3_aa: CASSYSGSGREKLFF

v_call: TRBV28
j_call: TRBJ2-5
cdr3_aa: CASSLRRETQYF

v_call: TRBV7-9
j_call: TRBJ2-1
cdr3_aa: CASSLYLRDSNEQFF

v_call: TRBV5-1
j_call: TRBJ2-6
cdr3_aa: CASSHRESGANVLTF

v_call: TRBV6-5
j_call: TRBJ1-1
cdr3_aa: CASSQGGAGAFF

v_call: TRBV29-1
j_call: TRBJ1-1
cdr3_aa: CSVLDRLNTEAFF

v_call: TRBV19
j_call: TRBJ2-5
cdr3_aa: CASSWGSGTGPTETQYF

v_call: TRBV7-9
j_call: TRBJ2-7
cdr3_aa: CASSLDRGRPLQYF

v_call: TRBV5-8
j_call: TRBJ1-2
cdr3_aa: CASRDRANYGYTF

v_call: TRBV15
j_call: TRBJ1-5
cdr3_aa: CATSSDDRFNQPQHF

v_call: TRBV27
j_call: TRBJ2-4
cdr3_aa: CASSSNLQEAKNIQYF

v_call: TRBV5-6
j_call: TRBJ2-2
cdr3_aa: CASRLAGASTGELFF

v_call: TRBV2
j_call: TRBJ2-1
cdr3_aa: CASRGTGTYNEQFF

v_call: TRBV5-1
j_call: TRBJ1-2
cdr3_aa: CASSLDPVYGYTF

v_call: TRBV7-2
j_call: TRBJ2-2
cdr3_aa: CASSLRASGGAPGELFF

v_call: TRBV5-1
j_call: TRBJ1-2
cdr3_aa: CASSLTNNYGYTF

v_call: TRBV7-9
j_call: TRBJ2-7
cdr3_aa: CASSPRQTILPTYEQYF

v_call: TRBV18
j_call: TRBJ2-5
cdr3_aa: CASSPIFLAGGQQETQYF